The rows below give T cell receptor beta chains drawn from one sample of a study of T cell responses to AZD1222 COVID-19 vaccine. Assay used: immunoSEQ multiplex PCR; TCRdb lists only in-frame clones, some missing. The profile shows 80,000 or so clones, about nine tenths of them singletons. Sequences were derived from peripheral blood, sampled on day 0 of AZD1222 vaccination. The receptor source for this set is an adult in good health. Each CDR3 is given with its conserved first and last residue. The D gene is left open where the match is weak. A row's size may be missing; if present it is once, few, many or a size class.

J gene	D gene	V gene	clone size	CDR3 DNA	CDR3 protein
TRBJ1-5	-	TRBV20-1	-	TGCAGTGCTAGTAGAGGGTTCAGCAATCAGCCCCAGCATTTT	CSASRGFSNQPQHF
TRBJ2-2	-	TRBV5-1	-	TGCGCCAGTTCACAGGGACTGAACACCGGGGAGCTGTTTTTT	CASSQGLNTGELFF
TRBJ2-2	TRBD1	TRBV29-1	-	TGCAGTATAGACAGGGCTTCTGGGGAGCTGTTTTTT	CSIDRASGELFF
TRBJ1-1	TRBD1	TRBV6-5	-	TGTGCCAGCAGCCAGACAGGGACGACTGAAGCTTTCTTT	CASSQTGTTEAFF
TRBJ1-1	-	TRBV18	-	TGTGCCAGCTCCCCGGATTCACAGGCGGAACGGGGAGCTTTCTTT	CASSPDSQAERGAFF
TRBJ1-4	-	TRBV4-1	-	TGCGCCAGCAGCCAAGGGGGGGATAATGAAAAACTGTTTTTT	CASSQGGDNEKLFF
TRBJ2-3	-	TRBV19	-	TGTGCCAGTAGCCAAGATGAGGGGGACACAGATACGCAGTATTTT	CASSQDEGDTDTQYF
TRBJ1-1	TRBD1	TRBV4-3	-	TGCGCCAGCAGCCCGAGGTGGACAGGGACTATAATGAACACTGAAGCTTTCTTT	CASSPRWTGTIMNTEAFF
TRBJ2-2	TRBD2	TRBV28	few	TGTGCCAGCAGTCCCGGGACTACTCCCACCGGGGAGCTGTTTTTT	CASSPGTTPTGELFF
TRBJ2-3	-	TRBV6-5	-	TGTGCCAGCAAGATGGGGGTAACCACAGATACGCAGTATTTT	CASKMGVTTDTQYF
TRBJ2-7	-	TRBV7-9	once	TGTGCCAGCAGCTTAGTTAGCGACTCCTACGAGCAGTACTTC	CASSLVSDSYEQYF
TRBJ1-2	-	TRBV30	few	TGTGCCTGGAGGGGGCACTCCACAGGAAACTATGGCTACACCTTC	CAWRGHSTGNYGYTF
TRBJ1-4	TRBD1	TRBV3-1/TRBV3-2	once	TGTGCCAGCAGCTATGTACAGGGGGCTTATGAAAAACTGTTTTTT	CASSYVQGAYEKLFF
TRBJ1-1	-	TRBV4-1	-	TGCGCCAGCAGCCAAGATCTGGAAAACACTGAAGCTTTCTTT	CASSQDLENTEAFF
TRBJ2-3	TRBD1	TRBV11-2	-	TGTGCCAGCAGCTTGGAGGGGACAGGGATGACAGATACGCAGTATTTT	CASSLEGTGMTDTQYF
TRBJ1-5	-	TRBV4-1	-	TGCGCCAGCAGCCAAGATAGAGAGTATTGGCAGCCCCAGCATTTT	CASSQDREYWQPQHF
TRBJ2-7	TRBD2	TRBV6-5	-	TGTGCCAACGGGGGGTTCGGATACGAGCAGTACTTC	CANGGFGYEQYF
TRBJ2-7	TRBD1	TRBV5-1	few	TGCGCCAGCAGCCGATCGTTAGAATCCGGGACAGGGAGCCACGAGCAGTACTTC	CASSRSLESGTGSHEQYF
TRBJ1-5	-	TRBV15	-	TGTGCCACCAGCAGAGACTGGACGAGAAGCAATCAGCCCCAGCATTTT	CATSRDWTRSNQPQHF
TRBJ2-7	-	TRBV10-1	-	TGCGCCAGCAGTGACAAAAGGGGTTACGAGCAGTACTTC	CASSDKRGYEQYF
TRBJ1-4	TRBD1	TRBV5-5	-	TGTGCCAGCAGCAAGGACAGGGGGTACGAAAAACTGTTTTTT	CASSKDRGYEKLFF
TRBJ1-1	-	TRBV6-1	-	TGTGCCAGCAGTGAAGCGGAAAGGACCACTGAAGCTTTCTTT	CASSEAERTTEAFF
TRBJ2-7	-	TRBV6-5	-	TGTGCCAGCGGTAGGCCAGTCTCCTACGAGCAGTACTTC	CASGRPVSYEQYF
TRBJ2-3	TRBD1	TRBV12-5	-	TGTGCTAGTGGTTTGGGGACAGGGTTGGCAGATACGCAGTATTTT	CASGLGTGLADTQYF
TRBJ2-3	-	TRBV27	-	TGTGCCAGCAGGATCGGGACAACTAGCACAGATACGCAGTATTTT	CASRIGTTSTDTQYF
TRBJ1-1	TRBD1	TRBV30	few	TGTGCCTGGAGTGGGGACAGGGCCGGGAACACTGAAGCTTTCTTT	CAWSGDRAGNTEAFF
TRBJ1-3	-	TRBV5-1	-	TGCGCCAGCAGCTTGGTAATACCTGGGACCTCTGGAAACACCATATATTTT	CASSLVIPGTSGNTIYF